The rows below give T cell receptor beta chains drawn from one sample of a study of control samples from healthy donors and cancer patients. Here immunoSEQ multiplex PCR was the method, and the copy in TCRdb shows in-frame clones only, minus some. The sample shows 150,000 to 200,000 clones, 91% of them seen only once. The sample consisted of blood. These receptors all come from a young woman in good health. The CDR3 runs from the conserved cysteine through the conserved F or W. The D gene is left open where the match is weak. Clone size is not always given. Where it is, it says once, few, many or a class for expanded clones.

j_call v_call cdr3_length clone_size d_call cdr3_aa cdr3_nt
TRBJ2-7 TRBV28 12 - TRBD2 CASGSGSYEQYF TGTGCCAGCGGTAGCGGGAGTTACGAGCAGTACTTC
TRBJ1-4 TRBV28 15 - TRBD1 CASSAQGASNEKLFF TGTGCCAGCAGTGCCCAGGGGGCCTCTAATGAAAAACTGTTTTTT
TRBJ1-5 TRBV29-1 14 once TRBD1 CSATSDRGNQPQHF TGCAGCGCCACCTCCGACAGGGGCAATCAGCCCCAGCATTTT
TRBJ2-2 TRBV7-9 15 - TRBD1 CASSSRTGSTGELFF TGTGCCAGCAGCTCCCGGACAGGGAGCACCGGGGAGCTGTTTTTT
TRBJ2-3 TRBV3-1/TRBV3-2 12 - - CASSQALDTQYF TGTGCCAGCAGCCAAGCCTTAGATACGCAGTATTTT
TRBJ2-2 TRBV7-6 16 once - CASSLELLANTGELFF TGTGCCAGCAGCTTAGAGCTACTCGCGAACACCGGGGAGCTGTTTTTT
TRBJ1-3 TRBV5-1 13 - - CASYDRSGNTIYF TGCGCCAGCTACGATCGCTCTGGAAACACCATATATTTT
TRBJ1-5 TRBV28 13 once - CASSLGRGKPQHF TGTGCCAGCAGTTTAGGGAGAGGCAAGCCCCAGCATTTT
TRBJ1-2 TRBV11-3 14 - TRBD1 CASSFGTGEIGYTF TGTGCCAGCAGCTTTGGGACAGGGGAGATAGGCTACACCTTC
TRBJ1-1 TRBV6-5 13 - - CASRQGLNTEAFF TGTGCCAGCAGACAGGGTCTCAACACTGAAGCTTTCTTT
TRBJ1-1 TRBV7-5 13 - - CARSLQGGTEAFF TGTGCCAGAAGCTTACAGGGTGGCACTGAAGCTTTCTTT
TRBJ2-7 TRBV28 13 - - CASRPGLDREQYF TGTGCCAGCAGGCCGGGACTCGACCGTGAGCAGTACTTC
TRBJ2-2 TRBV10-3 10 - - CAIIGGELFF TGTGCCATCATCGGCGGGGAGCTGTTTTTT
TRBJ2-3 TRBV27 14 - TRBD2 CASSLGLATDTQYF TGTGCCAGCAGTTTGGGACTAGCGACCGATACGCAGTATTTT
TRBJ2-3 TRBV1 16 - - CTSSQVAVPSTDTQYF TGCACCAGCAGCCAGGTAGCGGTACCTAGCACAGATACGCAGTATTTT
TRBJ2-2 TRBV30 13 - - CAWSVRNTGELFF TGTGCCTGGAGTGTCAGGAACACCGGGGAGCTGTTTTTT
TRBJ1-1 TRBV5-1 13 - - CASSLGVNTEAFF TGCGCCAGCAGCTTGGGGGTGAACACTGAAGCTTTCTTT
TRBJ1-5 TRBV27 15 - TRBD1 CASSRTGDSNQPQHF TGTGCCAGCAGCCGGACAGGGGATAGCAATCAGCCCCAGCATTTT
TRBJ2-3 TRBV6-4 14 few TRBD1 CASSDGTGTDTQYF TGTGCCAGCAGTGACGGGACAGGCACAGATACGCAGTATTTT
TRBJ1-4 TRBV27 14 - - CASSPRDSNEKLFF TGTGCCAGCAGTCCCCGGGACTCTAATGAAAAACTGTTTTTT
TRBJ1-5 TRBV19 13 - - CASRGSGYQPQHF TGTGCCTCCAGGGGTTCGGGGTATCAGCCCCAGCATTTT
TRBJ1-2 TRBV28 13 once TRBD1 CASRTGGDYGYTF TGTGCCAGCAGGACAGGGGGGGACTATGGCTACACCTTC
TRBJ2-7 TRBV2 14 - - CASSGSESSYEQYF TGTGCCAGCAGTGGGTCAGAAAGCTCCTACGAGCAGTACTTC
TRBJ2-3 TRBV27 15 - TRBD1 CASSLGTVYKDTQYF TGTGCCAGCAGTTTAGGGACAGTTTATAAAGATACGCAGTATTTT
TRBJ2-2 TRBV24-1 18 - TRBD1 CATSDSTQGAVNTGELFF TGTGCCACCAGTGATTCCACCCAGGGGGCGGTTAACACCGGGGAGCTGTTTTTT
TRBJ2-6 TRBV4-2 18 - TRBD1 CASSRPGTGGSGANVLTF TGTGCCAGCAGCCGGCCCGGGACAGGGGGCTCTGGGGCCAACGTCCTGACTTTC
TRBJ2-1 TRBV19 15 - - CASSIAESSYNEQFF TGTGCCAGTAGTATAGCGGAGAGCTCCTACAATGAGCAGTTCTTC
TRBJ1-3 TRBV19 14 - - CASRQKLSGNTIYF TGTGCCAGTAGACAGAAACTCTCTGGAAACACCATATATTTT
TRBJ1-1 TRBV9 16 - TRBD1 CASSDRAGQGNTEAFF TGTGCCAGCAGCGACCGGGCGGGACAGGGGAACACTGAAGCTTTCTTT
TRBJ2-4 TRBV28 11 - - CASSLLGQQYF TGTGCCAGCAGTTTACTCGGACAGCAGTACTTC
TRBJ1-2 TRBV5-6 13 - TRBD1 CASRTQGGYGYTF TGTGCCAGCAGAACACAGGGGGGCTATGGCTACACCTTC
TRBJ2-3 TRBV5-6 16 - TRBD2 CASSLGLAGDTDTQYF TGTGCCAGCAGCTTGGGACTAGCGGGGGACACAGATACGCAGTATTTT
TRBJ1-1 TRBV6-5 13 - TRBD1 CASSYGGTGGAFF TGTGCCAGCAGTTACGGGGGTACAGGGGGAGCTTTCTTT
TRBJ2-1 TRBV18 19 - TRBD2 CASSPPGLAGGSSYNEQFF TGTGCCAGCTCACCACCGGGACTAGCGGGAGGGAGCTCCTACAATGAGCAGTTCTTC
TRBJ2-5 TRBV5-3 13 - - CARRRTNEETQYF TGTGCCAGAAGAAGGACTAATGAAGAGACCCAGTACTTC
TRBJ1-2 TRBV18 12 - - CASSPGIHGYTF TGTGCCAGCTCACCGGGGATTCATGGCTACACCTTC
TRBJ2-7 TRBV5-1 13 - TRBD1 CASSGTASYEQYF TGCGCCAGCAGCGGGACAGCCTCCTACGAGCAGTACTTC
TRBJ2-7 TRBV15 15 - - CATSRDRSTTYEQYF TGTGCCACCAGCAGAGATCGGAGCACCACCTACGAGCAGTACTTC
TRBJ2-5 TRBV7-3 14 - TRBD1 CASSSGQGLETQYF TGTGCCAGCAGCTCGGGACAGGGATTAGAGACCCAGTACTTC
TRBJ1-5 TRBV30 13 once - CAWSVQDYQPQHF TGTGCCTGGAGTGTACAGGACTATCAGCCCCAGCATTTT
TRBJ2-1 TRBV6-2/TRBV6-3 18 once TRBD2 CASSSPGLAGGSYNEQFF TGTGCCAGCAGTTCCCCCGGACTAGCGGGGGGCTCTTACAATGAGCAGTTCTTC
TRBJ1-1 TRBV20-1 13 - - CSASGGADTEAFF TGCAGTGCTAGTGGCGGGGCGGACACTGAAGCTTTCTTT
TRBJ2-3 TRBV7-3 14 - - CASSAGTSTDTQYF TGTGCCAGCAGCGCCGGGACTAGCACAGATACGCAGTATTTT
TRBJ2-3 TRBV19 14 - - CASSIEPTTDTQYF TGTGCCAGTAGTATAGAACCTACCACAGATACGCAGTATTTT
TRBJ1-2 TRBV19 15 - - CASKLQGPPNYGYTF TGTGCCAGTAAACTACAGGGCCCTCCTAACTATGGCTACACCTTC
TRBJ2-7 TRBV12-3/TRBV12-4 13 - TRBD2 CASSFSGAYEQYF TGTGCCAGCAGTTTCAGCGGGGCCTACGAGCAGTACTTC
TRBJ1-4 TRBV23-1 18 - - CASSQPQGIGGTNEKLFF TGCGCCAGCAGTCAACCCCAGGGGATAGGAGGGACTAATGAAAAACTGTTTTTT
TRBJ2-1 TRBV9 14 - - CASSRDTTYNEQFF TGTGCCAGCAGCCGGGACACGACCTACAATGAGCAGTTCTTC
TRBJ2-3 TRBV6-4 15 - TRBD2 CASSGLAGGTDTQYF TGTGCCAGCAGTGGACTAGCGGGAGGGACAGATACGCAGTATTTT
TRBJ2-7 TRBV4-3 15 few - CASSQVQDSSYEQYF TGCGCCAGCAGCCAAGTTCAGGACAGCTCCTACGAGCAGTACTTC
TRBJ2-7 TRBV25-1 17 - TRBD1 CASSDHIPGTGSYEQYF TGTGCCAGCAGTGACCATATCCCCGGGACAGGCTCCTACGAGCAGTACTTC
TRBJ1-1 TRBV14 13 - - CASSQTPNTEAFF TGTGCCAGCAGCCAAACACCGAACACTGAAGCTTTCTTT
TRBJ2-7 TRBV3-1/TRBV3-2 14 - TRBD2 CASSQSGGPYEQYF TGTGCCAGCAGCCAATCGGGAGGGCCCTACGAGCAGTACTTC